This TCR beta chain was found in a study of CD8 T cells in Susac syndrome. At the level of the study: Within the sequenced group of Susac syndrome patients, more than 5 showed active disease and about eight were in remission.

From blood CD8+ and CD4+ T cells, TCR beta sequences were generated. TEMRA cells were FACS-enriched, and CD8+ and CD4+ T cells were isolated negatively. Random hexamers were used to reverse transcribe about 0.5 to 1 ug of RNA. TCR beta CDR3 was amplified by immunoSEQ covering 54 Vbeta and 13 Jbeta. TCRdb re-derived calls from the immunoSEQ multiplex PCR reads in MiXCR, one entry per CDR3 protein. The sample lists more than 95,000 distinct CDR3 sequences; 90% to 95% were seen once. The V gene end was trimmed by 6 bases and the J gene end by 0 bases; junction bases not matched to a gene: 6. The CDR3 extends over 15 amino acids. Germline CDR1 MDHEN, CDR2 SYDVKM.

The receptor's source is a human donor with Susac syndrome. Sequencing was done on a sample of CD8+ T cells from PBMCs. The gene calls are TRBV28 and TRBJ1-1, with 8 bases aligning to TRBD1. In DNA, the CDR3 is TGTGCCAGCAGGCCGACAGGGGCTCTGAACACTGAAGCTTTCTTT. Translating gives CASRPTGALNTEAFF.